These 17 T cell receptor beta chains were all obtained from the same sample, sequenced in a study of OX40 agonist ivuxolimab in advanced cancers. Assay used: immunoSEQ multiplex PCR; TCRdb lists only in-frame clones, some missing. The sample has 75,000 to 95,000 clones; about 91% are singletons. Sequenced here: CD4+ or CD8+ T cells sorted from blood, sampled in a trial of the OX40 agonist ivuxolimab. These receptors all come from an adult with an advanced solid tumor such as melanoma, head and neck, liver or kidney cancer.

The chain carries TRBV7-2 and TRBJ2-7; 7 bases are shared with TRBD2. Germline trimming cut 3 bases from V and 1 base from J; bases unmatched to any gene: 3. In germline, CDR1 is SGHTA, CDR2 FQGNSA. This CDR3 has 14 amino acids. The CDR3 DNA sequence: TGTGCCAGCAGCTTTTTTAGCGGGTCCTACGAGCAGTACTTC. Amino acids: CASSFFSGSYEQYF.

The chain uses TRBV9 and TRBJ2-5; 8 nucleotides match TRBD2. Germline CDR1 is SGDLS and CDR2 is YYNGEE. V lost 0 bases, J lost 4 bases, and 8 bases stayed unmatched. The CDR3 contains 16 residues. The CDR3 DNA is TGTGCCAGCAGCGTAGCTTCCAGCGGGGGAGTAGAGACCCAGTACTTC. It yields the protein CASSVASSGGVETQYF.

The chain has TRBV25-1 and TRBJ1-1; no firm D call. The germline gives CDR1 MGHDK, CDR2 SYGVNS. This CDR3 has 12 amino acids. The V gene lost 8 bases and the J gene lost 1 base, with 8 bases spanning the gap. This CDR3 is CASAYGNTEAFF. In DNA form, the CDR3 reads TGTGCCAGCGCATATGGGAACACTGAAGCTTTCTTT.

The gene calls are TRBV2 and TRBJ2-2, with TRBD1 identical over 10 bases. After removal of 5 bases from V and 5 bases from J, the junction contained 5 bases not matched to a gene. This CDR3 region has 15 residues. Germline CDR1 SNHLY, CDR2 FYNNEI. This CDR3 reads CASSPDRGDTGELFF. The CDR3 DNA follows: TGTGCCAGCAGTCCGGACAGGGGGGATACCGGGGAGCTGTTTTTT.

This rearrangement joins TRBV19 to TRBJ1-5; D gene ambiguous. Germline V CDR1 and CDR2: LNHDA, SQIVND (reference sequence). The CDR3 has 14 residues. V shed 8 bases and J shed 0 bases, with 11 bases lying between them. As DNA, the CDR3 is TGTGCCAGTTCAGGACCATATAGCAATCAGCCCCAGCATTTT. Its protein product is CASSGPYSNQPQHF. The variable domain in full, with the rest retrieved from reference TRBV19 and TRBJ1-5, is DGGITQSPKYLFRKEGQNVTLSCEQNLNHDAMYWYRQDPGQGLRLIYYSQIVNDFQKGDIAEGYSVSREKKESFPLTVTSAQKNPTAFYLCASSGPYSNQPQHFGDGTRLSIL.

The chain joins TRBV5-4 to TRBJ2-7; a weak D match, TRBD2 (5 bases). V lost 0 bases and J lost 0, with 10 bases in between. Germline V gives CDR1 SGHNT, CDR2 YYREEE (reference sequence). The CDR3 is made up of 15 amino acids. Written as DNA, the CDR3 is TGTGCCAGCAGCTTGGGGGGAGAGAGCTCCTACGAGCAGTACTTC. The encoded protein is CASSLGGESSYEQYF.

The table lists this clone with a few counts. The rearrangement joins TRBV5-1 to TRBJ2-3; D uncertain. V dropped 7 bases and J dropped 2 bases, with 11 bases sitting between them. The V gene's germline CDR1 is SGHRS and CDR2 YFSETQ. This CDR3 spans 13 amino acids. The CDR3 spells CASGVGDTDTQYF. DNA of the CDR3: TGCGCCAGCGGGGTTGGGGACACAGATACGCAGTATTTT.

This clone appeared a single time. At one boundary the junction diverges from the germline segment, which might be a read error. The J gene is TRBJ2-2, the V gene TRBV30, with D possibly matching TRBD2 (6 bases). The CDR3 contains 13 residues. The germline V gene encodes CDR1 GTSNPN and CDR2 SVGIG (reference sequence). DNA of the CDR3: TGTGCATGGAGGGTGGTGGGCACCGGGGAGCTGTTTTTT. Its protein product is CAWRVVGTGELFF. The entire variable domain, with the rest obtained from reference TRBV30 and TRBJ2-2, is as follows: SQTIHQWPATLVQPVGSPLSLECTVEGTSNPNLYWYRQAAGRGLQLLFYSVGIGQISSEVPQNLSASRPQDRQFILSSKKLLLSDSGFYLCAWRVVGTGELFFGEGSRLTVL.

The CDR3 region is CASSLRHPTDTQYF. CDR3 sequence (DNA): TGTGCCAGCAGCTTAAGGCACCCCACAGATACGCAGTATTTT. The chain employs TRBV7-2 and TRBJ2-3; no reliable D call. CDR3 length: 14 residues. Germline loops: CDR1 SGHTA, CDR2 FQGNSA. With 2 bases removed from V and 2 bases from J, the gap between germline ends came to 8 bases.

The chain carries TRBV6-1 and TRBJ2-7, with 16 bases that match TRBD2. The junction had 6 bases not matched to a gene; V was cut back by 6 bases and J by 7 bases. Per germline, CDR1 MNHNS and CDR2 SASEGT. The CDR3 loop spans 15 amino acids. In nucleotides, the CDR3 is TGTGCCAGCAGGGGACTAGCGGGAGGGTCAGGGGAGCAGTACTTC. It specifies CASRGLAGGSGEQYF.

V usage is TRBV7-6 and J usage is TRBJ2-7, with a possible D match to TRBD2 (7 bases). Between the trimmed V and J ends, which lost 5 bases and 0 bases, there was a span of 23 bases. CDR3 length: 18 amino acids. Germline V gene data show CDR1 as SGHVS and CDR2 as FNYEAQ. The CDR3 nucleotides are TGTGCCAGCAGCAAACAGGGCGCGAGCGGGGCTAGCTCCTACGAGCAGTACTTC. It encodes CASSKQGASGASSYEQYF. The full variable domain, with the rest looked up from reference TRBV7-6 and TRBJ2-7, is GAGVSQSPRYKVTKRGQDVALRCDPISGHVSLYWYRQALGQGPEFLTYFNYEAQQDKSGLPNDRFSAERPEGSISTLTIQRTEQRDSAMYRCASSKQGASGASSYEQYFGPGTRLTVT.

The chain joins TRBV6-1 to TRBJ1-2; 10 bases map to TRBD1. CDR3 length: 15 amino acids. J was trimmed by 7 bases and V by 4 bases; bases with no gene match: 9. Germline assignment: CDR1 MNHNS and CDR2 SASEGT. CDR3 amino acids: CASSAPGTGDSGYTF. The CDR3 DNA reads TGTGCCAGCAGTGCTCCCGGGACAGGGGACTCTGGCTACACCTTC.

This rearrangement joins TRBV5-4 to TRBJ2-3; D might be TRBD1 (5 bases). Germline V gene data show CDR1 as SGHNT and CDR2 as YYREEE (reference sequence). This CDR3 region has 19 residues. The ends were cut back, 4 bases at V and 1 base at J, with 25 bases in the middle. This CDR3 reads CASSQYSPGRVLGTDTQYF. Written as DNA, the CDR3 is TGTGCCAGCAGCCAGTATAGTCCGGGCAGGGTTTTGGGCACAGATACGCAGTATTTT.

The J gene is TRBJ2-2, the V gene TRBV2, with D unclear. The CDR3 spans 15 residues. The germline V and J ends were trimmed by 7 bases and 5 bases, with 17 bases remaining between them. Germline V gene lookup returns CDR1 SNHLY and CDR2 FYNNEI. DNA for the CDR3: TGTGCCAGCACGGTAGATACCGGGCGGACCGGGGAGCTGTTTTTT. This encodes CASTVDTGRTGELFF.

This rearrangement joins TRBV28 to TRBJ2-7; D is uncertain. V dropped 6 bases and J dropped 6 bases, with 12 bases sitting between them. This CDR3 comprises 12 residues. Germline CDR1 and CDR2: MDHEN and SYDVKM. CDR3 DNA: TGTGCCAGCAGCCTCTCGGTAGGCGAGCAGTACTTC. It yields the protein CASSLSVGEQYF.

The chain links TRBV11-2 to TRBJ2-1; 13 bases match TRBD2. Germline V CDR1 and CDR2: SGHAT, FQNNGV. J lost 8 bases, V lost 6 bases, and 13 bases had no gene match. The CDR3 is 17 amino acids. The CDR3 bases are TGTGCCAGCAGGAGACTAGCGGGAGGCACCTTCAGGGATGAGCAGTTCTTC. This translates into CASRRLAGGTFRDEQFF.

The chain recombines TRBV4-3 with TRBJ2-1, with no clear D. V was pared by 1 base and J by 2 bases, with 3 bases between. The CDR3 runs 13 residues. Germline lookup yields CDR1 LGHNA and CDR2 YSLEER. The CDR3 spells CASSQGTYNEQFF. The CDR3 DNA reads TGCGCCAGCAGCCAAGGGACCTACAATGAGCAGTTCTTC.